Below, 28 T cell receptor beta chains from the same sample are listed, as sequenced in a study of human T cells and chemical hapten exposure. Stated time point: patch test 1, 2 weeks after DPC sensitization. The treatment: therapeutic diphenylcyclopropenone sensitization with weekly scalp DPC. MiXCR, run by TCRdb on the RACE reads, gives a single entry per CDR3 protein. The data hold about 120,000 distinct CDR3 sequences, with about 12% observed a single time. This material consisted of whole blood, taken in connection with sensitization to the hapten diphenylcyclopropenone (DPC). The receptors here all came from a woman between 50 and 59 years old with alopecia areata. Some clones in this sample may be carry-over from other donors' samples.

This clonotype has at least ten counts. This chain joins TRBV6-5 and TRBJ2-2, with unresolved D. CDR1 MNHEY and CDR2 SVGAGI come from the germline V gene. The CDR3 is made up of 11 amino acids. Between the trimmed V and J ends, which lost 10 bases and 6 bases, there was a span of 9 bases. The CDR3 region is CATCGAGELFF. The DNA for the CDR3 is TGTGCCACGTGTGGGGCCGGGGAGCTGTTTTTT.

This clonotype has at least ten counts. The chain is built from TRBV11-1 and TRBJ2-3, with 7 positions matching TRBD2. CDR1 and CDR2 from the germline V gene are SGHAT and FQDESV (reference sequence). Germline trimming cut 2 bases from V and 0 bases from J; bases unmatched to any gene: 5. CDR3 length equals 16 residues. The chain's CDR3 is CASSLIGSGSTDTQYF. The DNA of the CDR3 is TGTGCCAGCAGCTTAATCGGTAGCGGGAGCACAGATACGCAGTATTTT.

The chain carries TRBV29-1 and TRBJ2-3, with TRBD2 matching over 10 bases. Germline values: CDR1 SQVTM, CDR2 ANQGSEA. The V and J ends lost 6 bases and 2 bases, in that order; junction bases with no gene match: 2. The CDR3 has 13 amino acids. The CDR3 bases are TGCAGCGTACTAGCGGGGATCACAGATACGCAGTATTTT. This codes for CSVLAGITDTQYF.

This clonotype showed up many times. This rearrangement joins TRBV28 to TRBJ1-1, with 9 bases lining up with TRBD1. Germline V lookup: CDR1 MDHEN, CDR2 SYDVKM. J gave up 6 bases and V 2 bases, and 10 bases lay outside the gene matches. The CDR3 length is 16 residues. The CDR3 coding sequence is TGTGCCAGCAGTTTAGAGGGGACAGGGATGATAGCTGAAGCTTTCTTT. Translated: CASSLEGTGMIAEAFF.

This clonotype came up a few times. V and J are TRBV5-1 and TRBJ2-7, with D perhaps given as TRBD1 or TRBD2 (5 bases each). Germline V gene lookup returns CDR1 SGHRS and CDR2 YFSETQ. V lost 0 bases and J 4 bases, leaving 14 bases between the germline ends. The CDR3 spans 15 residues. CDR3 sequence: CASSLVSGQGYEQYF. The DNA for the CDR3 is TGCGCCAGCAGCTTGGTATCGGGGCAGGGATACGAGCAGTACTTC.

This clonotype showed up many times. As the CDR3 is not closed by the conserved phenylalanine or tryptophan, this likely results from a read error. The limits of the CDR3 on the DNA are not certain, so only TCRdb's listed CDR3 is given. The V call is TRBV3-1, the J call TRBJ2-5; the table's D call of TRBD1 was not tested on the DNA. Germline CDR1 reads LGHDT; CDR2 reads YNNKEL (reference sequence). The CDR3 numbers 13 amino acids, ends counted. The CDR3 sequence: CASSQGPLSGGPL.

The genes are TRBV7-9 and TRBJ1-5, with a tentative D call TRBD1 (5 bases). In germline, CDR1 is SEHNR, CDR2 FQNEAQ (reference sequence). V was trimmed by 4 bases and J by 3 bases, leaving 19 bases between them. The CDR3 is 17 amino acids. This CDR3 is CASSYAYGQGFNQPQHF. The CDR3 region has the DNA TGTGCCAGCAGCTATGCCTATGGGCAGGGCTTCAATCAGCCCCAGCATTTT.

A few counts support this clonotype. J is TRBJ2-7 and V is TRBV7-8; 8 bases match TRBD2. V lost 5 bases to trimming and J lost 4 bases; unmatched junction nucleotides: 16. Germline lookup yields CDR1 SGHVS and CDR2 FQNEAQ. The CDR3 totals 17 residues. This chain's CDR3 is CASSAAGGIASRYEQYF. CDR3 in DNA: TGTGCCAGCAGCGCCGCGGGGGGTATAGCATCAAGGTACGAGCAGTACTTC.

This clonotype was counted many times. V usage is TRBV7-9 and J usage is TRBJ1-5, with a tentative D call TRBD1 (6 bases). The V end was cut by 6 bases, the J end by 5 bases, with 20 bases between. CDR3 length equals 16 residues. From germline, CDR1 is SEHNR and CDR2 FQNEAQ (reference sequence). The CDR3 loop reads CASSLTGGGLDQPQHF. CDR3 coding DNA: TGTGCCAGCAGTCTGACCGGAGGGGGGTTGGATCAGCCCCAGCATTTT.

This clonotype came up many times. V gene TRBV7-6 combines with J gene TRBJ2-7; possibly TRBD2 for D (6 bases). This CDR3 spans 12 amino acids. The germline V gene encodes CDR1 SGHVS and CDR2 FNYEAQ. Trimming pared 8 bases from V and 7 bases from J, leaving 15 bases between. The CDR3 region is CASSPGVGEQYF. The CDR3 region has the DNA TGTGCCAGCTCCCCGGGGGTGGGGGAGCAGTACTTC.

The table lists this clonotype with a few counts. CDR3 DNA: TGTGCCAGCAGTATGGGTTGGAGTCAGCCCCAGCATTTT. Its protein is CASSMGWSQPQHF. This chain connects TRBV27 to TRBJ1-5, with D unclear. V lost 5 bases and J lost 6, with 11 bases in between. CDR3 size: 13 residues. Germline CDR1 MNHEY, CDR2 SMNVEV (reference sequence).

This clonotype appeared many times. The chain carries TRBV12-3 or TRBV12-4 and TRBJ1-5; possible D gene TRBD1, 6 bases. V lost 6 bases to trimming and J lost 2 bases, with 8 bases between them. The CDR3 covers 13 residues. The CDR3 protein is CASSRQGNQPQHF. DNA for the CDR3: TGTGCCAGCAGCCGACAGGGCAATCAGCCCCAGCATTTT.

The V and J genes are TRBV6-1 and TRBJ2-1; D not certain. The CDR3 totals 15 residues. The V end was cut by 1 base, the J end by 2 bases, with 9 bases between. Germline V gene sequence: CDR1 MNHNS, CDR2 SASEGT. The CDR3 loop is CASSEEFTTYNEQFF. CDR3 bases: TGTGCCAGCAGTGAAGAATTCACGACCTACAATGAGCAGTTCTTC.

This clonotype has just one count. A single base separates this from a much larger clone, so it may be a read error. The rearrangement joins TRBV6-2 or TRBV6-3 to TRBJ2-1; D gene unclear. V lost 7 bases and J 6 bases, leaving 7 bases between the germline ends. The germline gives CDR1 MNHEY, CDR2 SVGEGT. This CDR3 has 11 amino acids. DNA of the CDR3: TGTGCCAGCACCCAAGTCAATGAGCAGTTCTTC. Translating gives CASTQVNEQFF.

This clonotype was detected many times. The CDR3, as DNA: TGTGCCAGCAGCGAACCGGGACAGGGAATTTATGGCTACACCTTC. Translation: CASSEPGQGIYGYTF. The chain combines TRBV21-1 with TRBJ1-2; TRBD1, as called in the table, went unchecked against the DNA. TRBV21-1 is a recognized pseudogene. CDR3 length: 15 amino acids.

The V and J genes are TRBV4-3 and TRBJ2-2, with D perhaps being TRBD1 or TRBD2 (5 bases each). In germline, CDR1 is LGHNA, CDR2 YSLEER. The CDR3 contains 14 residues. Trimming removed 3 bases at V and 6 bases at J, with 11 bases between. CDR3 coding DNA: TGCGCCAGCAGCCACTCCGGGACCTCCGGGGAGCTGTTTTTT. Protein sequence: CASSHSGTSGELFF.

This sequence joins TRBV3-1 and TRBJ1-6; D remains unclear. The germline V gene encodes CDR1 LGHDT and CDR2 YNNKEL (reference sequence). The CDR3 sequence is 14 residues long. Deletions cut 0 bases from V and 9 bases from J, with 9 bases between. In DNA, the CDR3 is TGTGCCAGCAGCCAAGATCGGCAGACTTCACCCCTCCACTTT. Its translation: CASSQDRQTSPLHF. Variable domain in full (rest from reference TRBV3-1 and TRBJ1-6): DTAVSQTPKYLVTQMGNDKSIKCEQNLGHDTMYWYKQDSKKFLKIMFSYNNKELIINETVPNRFSPKSPDKAHLNLHINSLELGDSAVYFCASSQDRQTSPLHFGNGTRLTVT.

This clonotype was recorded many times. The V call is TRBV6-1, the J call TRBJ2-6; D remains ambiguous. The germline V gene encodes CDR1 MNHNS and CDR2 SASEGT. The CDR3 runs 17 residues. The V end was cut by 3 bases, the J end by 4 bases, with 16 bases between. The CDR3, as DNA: TGTGCCAGCAGTGACCCCCTCGGGCTCTCCGGGGCCAACGTCCTGACTTTC. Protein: CASSDPLGLSGANVLTF.

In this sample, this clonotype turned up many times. The CDR3 DNA is TGTGCCAGCAGCCGGGACTCCTACAATGAGCAGTTCTTC. Translating it yields CASSRDSYNEQFF. The chain is built from TRBV2 and TRBJ2-1; tentative D call: TRBD2 (5 bases). The CDR3 runs to 13 residues. The V end lost 6 bases, the J end lost 0 bases, and 6 bases lay between the germline ends. The germline V gene has CDR1 SNHLY and CDR2 FYNNEI.

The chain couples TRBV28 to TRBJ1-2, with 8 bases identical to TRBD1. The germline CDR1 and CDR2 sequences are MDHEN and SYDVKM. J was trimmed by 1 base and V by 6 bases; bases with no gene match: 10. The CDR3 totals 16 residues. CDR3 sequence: CASRLLQGAFNYGYTF. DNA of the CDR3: TGTGCCAGCAGATTACTCCAGGGGGCCTTTAACTATGGCTACACCTTC.

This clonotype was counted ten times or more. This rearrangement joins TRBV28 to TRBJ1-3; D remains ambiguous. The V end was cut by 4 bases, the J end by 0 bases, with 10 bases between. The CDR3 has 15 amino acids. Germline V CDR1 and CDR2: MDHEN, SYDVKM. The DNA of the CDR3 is TGTGCCAGCAGTTCGCTACTAAGCTCTGGAAACACCATATATTTT. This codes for CASSSLLSSGNTIYF. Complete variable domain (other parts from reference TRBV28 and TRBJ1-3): DVKVTQSSRYLVKRTGEKVFLECVQDMDHENMFWYRQDPGLGLRLIYFSYDVKMKEKGDIPEGYSVSREKKERFSLILESASTNQTSMYLCASSSLLSSGNTIYFGEGSWLTVV.

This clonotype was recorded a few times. In nucleotides, the CDR3 is TGCAGCGTTGAAGGGGGGGCCACTGAAGCTTTCTTT. Translation: CSVEGGATEAFF. V is TRBV29-1 and J is TRBJ1-1; D possibly corresponds to TRBD1 (6 bases). Germline CDR1 and CDR2: SQVTM and ANQGSEA. The germline V and J ends were trimmed by 1 base and 4 bases, with 7 bases remaining between them. This CDR3 region has 12 residues.

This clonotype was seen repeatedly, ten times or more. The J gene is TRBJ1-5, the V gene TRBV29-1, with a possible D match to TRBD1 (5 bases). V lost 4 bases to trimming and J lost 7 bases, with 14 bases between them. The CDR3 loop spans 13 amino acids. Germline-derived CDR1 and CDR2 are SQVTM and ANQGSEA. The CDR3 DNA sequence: TGCAGCGTTGCGGAGGGGTTAGAACAGCCCCAGCATTTT. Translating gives CSVAEGLEQPQHF.

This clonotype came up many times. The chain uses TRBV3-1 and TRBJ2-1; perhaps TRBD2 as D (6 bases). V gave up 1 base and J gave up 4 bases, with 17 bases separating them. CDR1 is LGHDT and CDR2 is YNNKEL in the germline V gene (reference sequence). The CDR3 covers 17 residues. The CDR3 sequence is CASSQGSGVDLYNEQFF. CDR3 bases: TGTGCCAGCAGCCAAGGGTCGGGGGTCGACCTTTACAATGAGCAGTTCTTC.

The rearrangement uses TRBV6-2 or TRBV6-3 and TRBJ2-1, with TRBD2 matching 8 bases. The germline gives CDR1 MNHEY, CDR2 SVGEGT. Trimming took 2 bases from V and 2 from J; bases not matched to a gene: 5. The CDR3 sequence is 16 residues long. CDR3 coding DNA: TGTGCCAGCAGTTACAGCGCGGGAGGTGCCTACAATGAGCAGTTCTTC. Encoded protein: CASSYSAGGAYNEQFF.

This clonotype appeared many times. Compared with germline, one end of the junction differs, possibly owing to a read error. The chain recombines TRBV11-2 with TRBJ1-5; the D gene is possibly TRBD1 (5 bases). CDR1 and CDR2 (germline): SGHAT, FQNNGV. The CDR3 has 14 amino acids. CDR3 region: CASSLEDIRQPQHF. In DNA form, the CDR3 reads TGTGCCAGCAGCCTAGAGGACATCCGGCAGCCCCAGCATTTT.

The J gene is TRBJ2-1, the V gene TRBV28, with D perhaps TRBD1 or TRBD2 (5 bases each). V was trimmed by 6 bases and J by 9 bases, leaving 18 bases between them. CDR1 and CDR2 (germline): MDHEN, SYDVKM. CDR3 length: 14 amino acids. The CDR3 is CASRTPGPQREQFF. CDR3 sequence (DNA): TGTGCCAGCAGAACTCCGGGACCTCAACGTGAGCAGTTCTTC. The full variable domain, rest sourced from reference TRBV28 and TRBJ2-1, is DVKVTQSSRYLVKRTGEKVFLECVQDMDHENMFWYRQDPGLGLRLIYFSYDVKMKEKGDIPEGYSVSREKKERFSLILESASTNQTSMYLCASRTPGPQREQFFGPGTRLTVL.

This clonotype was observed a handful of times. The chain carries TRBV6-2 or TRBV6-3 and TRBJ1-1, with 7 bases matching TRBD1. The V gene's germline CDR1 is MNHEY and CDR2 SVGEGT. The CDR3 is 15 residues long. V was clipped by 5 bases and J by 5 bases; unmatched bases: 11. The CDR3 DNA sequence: TGTGCCAGCAGTCCGATTCGACAGGGTATAACTGAAGCTTTCTTT. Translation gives CASSPIRQGITEAFF.